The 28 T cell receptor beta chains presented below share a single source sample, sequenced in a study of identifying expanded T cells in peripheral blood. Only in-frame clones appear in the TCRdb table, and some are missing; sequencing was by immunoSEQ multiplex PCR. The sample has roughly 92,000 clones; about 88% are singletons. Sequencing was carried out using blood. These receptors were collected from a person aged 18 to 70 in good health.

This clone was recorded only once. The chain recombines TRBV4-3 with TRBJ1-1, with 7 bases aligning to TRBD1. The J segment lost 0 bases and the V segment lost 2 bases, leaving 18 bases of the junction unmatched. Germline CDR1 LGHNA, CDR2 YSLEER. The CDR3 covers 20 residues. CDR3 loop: CASSQHPVEGARRVNTEAFF. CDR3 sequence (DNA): TGCGCCAGCAGCCAACACCCGGTTGAGGGGGCGAGAAGAGTGAACACTGAAGCTTTCTTT.

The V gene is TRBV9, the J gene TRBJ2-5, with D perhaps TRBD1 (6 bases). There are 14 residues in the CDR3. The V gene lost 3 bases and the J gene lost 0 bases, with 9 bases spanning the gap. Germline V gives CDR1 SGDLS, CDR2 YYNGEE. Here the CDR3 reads CASSEAGDQETQYF. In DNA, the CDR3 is TGTGCCAGCAGCGAAGCAGGGGACCAAGAGACCCAGTACTTC. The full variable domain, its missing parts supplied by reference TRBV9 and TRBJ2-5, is DSGVTQTPKHLITATGQRVTLRCSPRSGDLSVYWYQQSLDQGLQFLIQYYNGEERAKGNILERFSAQQFPDLHSELNLSSLELGDSALYFCASSEAGDQETQYFGPGTRLLVL.

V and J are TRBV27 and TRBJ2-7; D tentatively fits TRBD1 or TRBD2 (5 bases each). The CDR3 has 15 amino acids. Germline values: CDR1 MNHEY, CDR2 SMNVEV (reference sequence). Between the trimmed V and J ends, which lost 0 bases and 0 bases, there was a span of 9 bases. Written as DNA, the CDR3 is TGTGCCAGCAGTTTATCGCCAGGGAGCTCCTACGAGCAGTACTTC. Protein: CASSLSPGSSYEQYF.

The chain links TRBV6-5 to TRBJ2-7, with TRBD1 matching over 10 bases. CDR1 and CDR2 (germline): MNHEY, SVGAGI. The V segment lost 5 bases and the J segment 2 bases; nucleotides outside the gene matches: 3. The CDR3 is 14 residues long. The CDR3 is CASSHGQGAYEQYF. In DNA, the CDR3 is TGTGCCAGCAGTCACGGACAGGGGGCCTACGAGCAGTACTTC.

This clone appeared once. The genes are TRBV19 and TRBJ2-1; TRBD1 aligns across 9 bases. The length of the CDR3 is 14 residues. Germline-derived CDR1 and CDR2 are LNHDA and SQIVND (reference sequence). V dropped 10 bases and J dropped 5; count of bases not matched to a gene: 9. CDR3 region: CATNTGGAHNEQFF. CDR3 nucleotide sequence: TGTGCCACCAATACAGGGGGCGCCCACAATGAGCAGTTCTTC.

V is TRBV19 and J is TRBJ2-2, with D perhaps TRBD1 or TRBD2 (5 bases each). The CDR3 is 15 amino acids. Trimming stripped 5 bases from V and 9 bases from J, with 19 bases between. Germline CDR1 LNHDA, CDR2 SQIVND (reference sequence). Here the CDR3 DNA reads TGTGCCAGTAGTCCTTGGGGGACCGAGCTCAGGGAGCTGTTTTTT. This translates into CASSPWGTELRELFF.

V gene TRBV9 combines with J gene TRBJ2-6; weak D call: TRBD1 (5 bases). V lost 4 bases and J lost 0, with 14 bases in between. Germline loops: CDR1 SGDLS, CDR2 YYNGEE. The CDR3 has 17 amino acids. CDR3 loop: CASSSRERSSGANVLTF. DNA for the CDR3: TGTGCCAGCAGCTCCAGGGAAAGGTCCTCTGGGGCCAACGTCCTGACTTTC.

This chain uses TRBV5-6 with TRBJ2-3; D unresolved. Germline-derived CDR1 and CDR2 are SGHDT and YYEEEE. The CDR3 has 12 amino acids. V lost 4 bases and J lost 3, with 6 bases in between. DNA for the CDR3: TGTGCCAGCAGCCCCGGAACAGATACGCAGTATTTT. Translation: CASSPGTDTQYF.

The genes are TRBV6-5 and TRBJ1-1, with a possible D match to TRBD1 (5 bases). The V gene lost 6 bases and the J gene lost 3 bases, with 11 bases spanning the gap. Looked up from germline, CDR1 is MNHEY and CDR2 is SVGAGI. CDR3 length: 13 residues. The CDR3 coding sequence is TGTGCCAGCAGCCGGGGCCGAGACACTGAAGCTTTCTTT. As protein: CASSRGRDTEAFF.

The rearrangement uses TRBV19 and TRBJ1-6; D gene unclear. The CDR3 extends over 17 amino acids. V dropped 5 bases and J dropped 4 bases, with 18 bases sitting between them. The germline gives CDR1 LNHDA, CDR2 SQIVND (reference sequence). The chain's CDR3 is CASSLKSRARYNSPLHF. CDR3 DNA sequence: TGTGCCAGTAGTTTGAAGAGTCGGGCTCGATATAATTCACCCCTCCACTTT.

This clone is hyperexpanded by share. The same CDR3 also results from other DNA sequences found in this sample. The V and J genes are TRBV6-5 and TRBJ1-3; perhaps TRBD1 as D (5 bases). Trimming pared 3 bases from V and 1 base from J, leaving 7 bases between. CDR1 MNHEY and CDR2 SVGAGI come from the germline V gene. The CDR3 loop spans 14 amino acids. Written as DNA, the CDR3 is TGTGCCAGCAGTTATGGGGGTTCTGGAAACACCATATATTTT. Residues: CASSYGGSGNTIYF.

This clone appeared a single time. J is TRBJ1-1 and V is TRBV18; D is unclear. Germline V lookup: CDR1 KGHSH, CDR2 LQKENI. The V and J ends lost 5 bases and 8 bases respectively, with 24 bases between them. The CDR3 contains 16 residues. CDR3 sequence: CASSEILQVWAGEAFF. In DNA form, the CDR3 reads TGTGCCAGCTCAGAAATTTTACAAGTATGGGCAGGCGAAGCTTTCTTT.

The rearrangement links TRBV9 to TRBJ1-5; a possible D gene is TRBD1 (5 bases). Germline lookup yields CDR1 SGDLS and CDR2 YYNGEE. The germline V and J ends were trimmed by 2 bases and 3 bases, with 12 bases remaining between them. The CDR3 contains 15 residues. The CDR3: CASSVSGAYNQPQHF. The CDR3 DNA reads TGTGCCAGCAGCGTGTCCGGGGCCTACAATCAGCCCCAGCATTTT.

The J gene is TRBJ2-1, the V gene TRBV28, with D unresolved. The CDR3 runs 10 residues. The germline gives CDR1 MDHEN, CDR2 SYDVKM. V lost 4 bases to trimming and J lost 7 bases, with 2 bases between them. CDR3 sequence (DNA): TGTGCCAGCAGTTCGAATGAGCAGTTCTTC. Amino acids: CASSSNEQFF. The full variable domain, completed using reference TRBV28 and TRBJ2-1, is DVKVTQSSRYLVKRTGEKVFLECVQDMDHENMFWYRQDPGLGLRLIYFSYDVKMKEKGDIPEGYSVSREKKERFSLILESASTNQTSMYLCASSSNEQFFGPGTRLTVL.

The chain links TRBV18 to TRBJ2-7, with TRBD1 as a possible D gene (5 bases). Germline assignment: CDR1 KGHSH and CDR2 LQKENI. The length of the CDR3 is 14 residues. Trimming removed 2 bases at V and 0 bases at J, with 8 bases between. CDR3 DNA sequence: TGTGCCAGCTCACCAGTAACAGGCTCCTACGAGCAGTACTTC. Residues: CASSPVTGSYEQYF.

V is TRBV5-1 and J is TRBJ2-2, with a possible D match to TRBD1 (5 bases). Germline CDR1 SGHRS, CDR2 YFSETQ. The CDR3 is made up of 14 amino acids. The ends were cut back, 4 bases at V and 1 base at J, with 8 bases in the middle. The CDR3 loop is CASSQTGNTGELFF. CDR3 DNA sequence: TGCGCCAGCAGCCAAACAGGGAACACCGGGGAGCTGTTTTTT. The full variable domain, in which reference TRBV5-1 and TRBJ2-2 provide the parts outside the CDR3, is KAGVTQTPRYLIKTRGQQVTLSCSPISGHRSVSWYQQTPGQGLQFLFEYFSETQRNKGNFPGRFSGRQFSNSRSEMNVSTLELGDSALYLCASSQTGNTGELFFGEGSRLTVL.

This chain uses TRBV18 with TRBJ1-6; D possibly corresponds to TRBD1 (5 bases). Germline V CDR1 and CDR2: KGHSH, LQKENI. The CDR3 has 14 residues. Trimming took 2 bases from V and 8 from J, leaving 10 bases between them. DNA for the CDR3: TGTGCCAGCTCACCAACGGGGGAGGATTCACCCCTCCACTTT. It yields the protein CASSPTGEDSPLHF.

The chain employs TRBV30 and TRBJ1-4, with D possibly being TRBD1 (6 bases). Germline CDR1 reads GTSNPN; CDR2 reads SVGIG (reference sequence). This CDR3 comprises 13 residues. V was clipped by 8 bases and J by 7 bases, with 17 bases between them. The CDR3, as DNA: TGTGCCCAGGAGGGGGAAGGCCGTGAAAAACTGTTTTTT. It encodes CAQEGEGREKLFF.

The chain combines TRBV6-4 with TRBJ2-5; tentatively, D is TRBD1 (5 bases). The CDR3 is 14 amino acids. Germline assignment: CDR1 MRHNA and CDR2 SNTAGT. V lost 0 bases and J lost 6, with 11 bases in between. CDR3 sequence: CASSDSARVQTQYF. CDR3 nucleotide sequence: TGTGCCAGCAGTGACTCGGCCAGGGTACAGACCCAGTACTTC.

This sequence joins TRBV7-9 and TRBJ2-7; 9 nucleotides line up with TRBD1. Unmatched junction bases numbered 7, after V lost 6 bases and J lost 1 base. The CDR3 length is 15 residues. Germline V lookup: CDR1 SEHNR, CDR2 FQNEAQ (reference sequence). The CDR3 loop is CASRATGGASYEQYF. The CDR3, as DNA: TGTGCCAGCAGGGCTACAGGGGGCGCTTCCTACGAGCAGTACTTC. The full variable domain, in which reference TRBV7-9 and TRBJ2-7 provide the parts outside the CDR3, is DTGVSQNPRHKITKRGQNVTFRCDPISEHNRLYWYRQTLGQGPEFLTYFQNEAQLEKSRLLSDRFSAERPKGSFSTLEIQRTEQGDSAMYLCASRATGGASYEQYFGPGTRLTVT.

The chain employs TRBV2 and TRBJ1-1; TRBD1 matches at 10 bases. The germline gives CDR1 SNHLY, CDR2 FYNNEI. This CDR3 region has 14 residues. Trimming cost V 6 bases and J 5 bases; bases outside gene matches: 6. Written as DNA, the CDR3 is TGTGCCAGCAGAGTTGGACAGGGGGGGACTGAAGCTTTCTTT. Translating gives CASRVGQGGTEAFF.

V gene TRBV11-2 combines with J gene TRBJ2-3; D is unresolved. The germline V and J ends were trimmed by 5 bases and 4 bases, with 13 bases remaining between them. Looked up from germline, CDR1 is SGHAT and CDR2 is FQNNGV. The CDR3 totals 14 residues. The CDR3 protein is CASSPGHVPDTQYF. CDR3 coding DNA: TGTGCCAGCAGCCCTGGTCACGTTCCAGATACGCAGTATTTT. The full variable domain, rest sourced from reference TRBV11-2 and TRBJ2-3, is EAGVAQSPRYKIIEKRQSVAFWCNPISGHATLYWYQQILGQGPKLLIQFQNNGVVDDSQLPKDRFSAERLKGVDSTLKIQPAKLEDSAVYLCASSPGHVPDTQYFGPGTRLTVL.

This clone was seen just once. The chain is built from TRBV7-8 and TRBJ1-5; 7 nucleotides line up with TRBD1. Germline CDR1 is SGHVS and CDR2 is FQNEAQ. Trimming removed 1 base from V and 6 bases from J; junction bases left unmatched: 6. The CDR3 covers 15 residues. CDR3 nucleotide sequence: TGTGCCAGCAGCTTAGGGGCTACAGGGGTTCAGCCCCAGCATTTT. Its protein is CASSLGATGVQPQHF. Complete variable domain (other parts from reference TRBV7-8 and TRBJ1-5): GAGVSQSPRYKVAKRGQDVALRCDPISGHVSLFWYQQALGQGPEFLTYFQNEAQLDKSGLPSDRFFAERPEGSVSTLKIQRTQQEDSAVYLCASSLGATGVQPQHFGDGTRLSIL.

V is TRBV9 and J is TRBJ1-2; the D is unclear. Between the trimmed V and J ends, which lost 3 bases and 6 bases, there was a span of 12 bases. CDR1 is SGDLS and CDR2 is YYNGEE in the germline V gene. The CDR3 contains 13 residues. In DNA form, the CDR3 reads TGTGCCAGCAGCGGGACCGGACGGGATGGCTACACCTTC. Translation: CASSGTGRDGYTF.

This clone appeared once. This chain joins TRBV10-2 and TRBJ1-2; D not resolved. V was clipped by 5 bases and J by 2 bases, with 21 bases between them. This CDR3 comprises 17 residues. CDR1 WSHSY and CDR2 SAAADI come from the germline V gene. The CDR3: CASSILIRGLPNYGYTF. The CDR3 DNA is TGCGCCAGCAGTATCCTTATAAGAGGGCTGCCGAACTATGGCTACACCTTC.

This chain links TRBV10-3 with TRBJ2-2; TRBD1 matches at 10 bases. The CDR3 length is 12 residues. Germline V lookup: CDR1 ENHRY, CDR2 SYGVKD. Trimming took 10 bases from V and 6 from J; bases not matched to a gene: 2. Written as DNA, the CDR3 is TGTGCCAATGGACAGGGGGCCGGGGAGCTGTTTTTT. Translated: CANGQGAGELFF.

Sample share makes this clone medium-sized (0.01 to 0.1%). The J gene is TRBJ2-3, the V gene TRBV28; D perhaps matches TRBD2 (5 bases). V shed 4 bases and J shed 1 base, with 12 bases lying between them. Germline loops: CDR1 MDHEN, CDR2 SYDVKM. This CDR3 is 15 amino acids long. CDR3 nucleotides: TGTGCCAGCAGTTCATACGGGGTAGGCACAGATACGCAGTATTTT. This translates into CASSSYGVGTDTQYF.

CDR3 residues: CASSPILQGNSFEGSPLHF. The CDR3 DNA sequence: TGTGCCAGCTCACCGATCCTTCAGGGGAATAGCTTCGAGGGTTCACCCCTCCACTTT. This rearrangement joins TRBV18 to TRBJ1-6; D may be TRBD1 (6 bases). The CDR3 length is 19 residues. CDR1 and CDR2 from the germline V gene are KGHSH and LQKENI. Trimming pared 3 bases from V and 9 bases from J, leaving 27 bases between.